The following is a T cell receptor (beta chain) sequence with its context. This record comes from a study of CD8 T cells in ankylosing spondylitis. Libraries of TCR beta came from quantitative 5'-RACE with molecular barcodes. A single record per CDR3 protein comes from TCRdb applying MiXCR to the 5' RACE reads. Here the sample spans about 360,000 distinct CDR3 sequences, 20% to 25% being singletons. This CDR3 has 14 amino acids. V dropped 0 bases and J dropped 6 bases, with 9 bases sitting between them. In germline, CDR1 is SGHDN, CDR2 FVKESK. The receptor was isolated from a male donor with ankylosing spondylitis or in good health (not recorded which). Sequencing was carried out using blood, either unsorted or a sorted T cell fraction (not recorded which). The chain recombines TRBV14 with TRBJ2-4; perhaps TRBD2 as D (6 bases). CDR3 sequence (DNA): TGTGCCAGCAGCCAAGATTCCGGGAGAAACATTCAGTACTTC. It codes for CASSQDSGRNIQYF.